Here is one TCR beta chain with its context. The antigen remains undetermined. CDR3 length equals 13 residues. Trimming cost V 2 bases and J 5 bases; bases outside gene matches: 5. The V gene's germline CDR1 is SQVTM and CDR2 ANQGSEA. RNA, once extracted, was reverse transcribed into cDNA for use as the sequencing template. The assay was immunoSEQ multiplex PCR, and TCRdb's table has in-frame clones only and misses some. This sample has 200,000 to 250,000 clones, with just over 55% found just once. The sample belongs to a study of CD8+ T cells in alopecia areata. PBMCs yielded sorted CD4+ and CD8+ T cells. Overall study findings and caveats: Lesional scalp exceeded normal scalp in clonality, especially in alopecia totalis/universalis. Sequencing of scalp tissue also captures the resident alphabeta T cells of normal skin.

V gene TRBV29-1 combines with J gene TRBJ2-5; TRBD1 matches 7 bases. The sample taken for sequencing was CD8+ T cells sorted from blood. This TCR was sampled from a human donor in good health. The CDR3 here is CSVEPRGPETQYF. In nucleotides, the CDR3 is TGCAGCGTTGAACCAAGGGGGCCTGAGACCCAGTACTTC.